A selection of T cell receptor beta chains follows, all from one sample in a study of T cells after yellow fever vaccination. TCRdb itself ran the 5' RACE reads through MiXCR, one entry per CDR3 protein. The sample lists 300,000 to 350,000 distinct CDR3 sequences, 3% to 4.5% seen once, with roughly 24% in the top ten. Here the sequenced sample was PBMCs, taken 5 days after the yellow fever booster vaccination. These TCRs come from a man younger than 30 who received the YFV17D yellow fever vaccine. Each CDR3 is given with its conserved first and last residue. The order of the fields is D gene, V gene, J gene, CDR3 protein. D genes are given only for firm matches.

>TRBD1|TRBV5-1|TRBJ2-7
CASSAGTAYEQYF
>NA|TRBV6-2/TRBV6-3|TRBJ1-1
CASGDRRATEAFF
>NA|TRBV7-2|TRBJ1-1
CASSLAGGQSTEAFF
>TRBD1|TRBV27|TRBJ1-5
CASSPGTGINQPQHF
>TRBD1|TRBV4-1|TRBJ2-1
CASSHGTGGSYNEQFF
>NA|TRBV4-1|TRBJ2-2
CASSQGQVVSGELFF
>NA|TRBV20-1|TRBJ1-6
CSAYRLAGVAYNSPLHF
>TRBD1|TRBV18|TRBJ2-4
CASSPPDRAGIQYF
>NA|TRBV11-2|TRBJ2-5
CASSPRRDPRETQYF
>TRBD1|TRBV6-2/TRBV6-3|TRBJ2-1
CASSRPRDRVSEQFF
>TRBD1|TRBV5-1|TRBJ2-7
CASSSTGAVEQYF
>TRBD2|TRBV5-1|TRBJ2-5
CASSLQGTSEETQYF
>TRBD1|TRBV6-2/TRBV6-3|TRBJ1-1
CASSDRVVTEAFF
>NA|TRBV15|TRBJ2-5
CATSRVRSGTQYF
>NA|TRBV7-9|TRBJ1-6
CASSPRVLGNSPLHF
>NA|TRBV12-3/TRBV12-4|TRBJ1-5
CASSSVPTGQPQHF
>TRBD2|TRBV7-2|TRBJ2-3
CATKRGGQGSSDTQYF
>TRBD1|TRBV5-1|TRBJ1-1
CASSFSISDRVKAFF
>NA|TRBV7-2|TRBJ1-5
CASSPRIANQPQHF
>NA|TRBV5-1|TRBJ2-5
CASSLGGSGGETQYF
>NA|TRBV10-3|TRBJ1-6
CAIRADGSYNSPLHF
>TRBD1|TRBV9|TRBJ2-6
CASSASDRGPTGANVLTF
>NA|TRBV20-1|TRBJ1-1
CSAAGSGDTEAFF
>NA|TRBV6-5|TRBJ1-5
CASSRYIGNQPQHF
>NA|TRBV18|TRBJ2-7
CASSPSQTSYEQYF
>NA|TRBV6-1|TRBJ2-1
CASSESGLPQQFF
>NA|TRBV9|TRBJ1-2
CASSLVQGGYTF
>NA|TRBV29-1|TRBJ2-3
CGGRRGVGTDTQYF
>NA|TRBV7-9|TRBJ2-1
CASSLSGAPTHEQFF
>NA|TRBV28|TRBJ2-3
CASSSTAISADTQYF